A selection of T cell receptor beta chains follows, all from one sample in a study of OX40 agonist ivuxolimab in advanced cancers. Using immunoSEQ multiplex PCR, the repertoire was profiled, and TCRdb retains in-frame clones only, with some absent. The sample includes tens of thousands of clones, around 85% of them seen just once. Source: CD4+ or CD8+ T cells sorted from blood, taken in a trial of the OX40 agonist ivuxolimab. Source of these receptors: an adult with an advanced solid tumor such as melanoma, head and neck, liver or kidney cancer. Both conserved end residues are part of each CDR3. The D gene is left open where the match is weak. A row's size may be missing; if present it is once, few, many or a size class.

J: TRBJ2-3
V: TRBV5-1
size: once
D: NA
CDR3: CASSLDTASTDTQYF
DNA: TGCGCCAGCAGCCTAGACACCGCTAGCACAGATACGCAGTATTTT

J: TRBJ2-6
V: TRBV14
size: NA
D: NA
CDR3: CASSQTNRASGANVLTF
DNA: TGTGCCAGCAGCCAAACTAATCGGGCATCTGGGGCCAACGTCCTGACTTTC

J: TRBJ1-4
V: TRBV6-1
size: NA
D: NA
CDR3: CASGRNEKLFF
DNA: TGTGCCTCGGGGCGGAATGAAAAACTGTTTTTT

J: TRBJ2-7
V: TRBV28
size: NA
D: NA
CDR3: CASSPPSLSYEQYF
DNA: TGTGCCAGCAGCCCCCCAAGTTTATCCTACGAGCAGTACTTC

J: TRBJ2-1
V: TRBV11-2
size: NA
D: NA
CDR3: CASSLRESSYNEQFF
DNA: TGTGCCAGCAGCCTTAGGGAAAGCTCCTACAATGAGCAGTTCTTC

J: TRBJ2-1
V: TRBV6-6
size: NA
D: NA
CDR3: CASSQKRDFEQFF
DNA: TGTGCCAGCAGTCAAAAACGGGACTTTGAGCAGTTCTTC

J: TRBJ1-1
V: TRBV19
size: few
D: TRBD1
CDR3: CASSMITGANTEAFF
DNA: TGTGCCAGTAGTATGATTACAGGGGCGAACACTGAAGCTTTCTTT

J: TRBJ2-5
V: TRBV19
size: NA
D: TRBD2
CDR3: CASNFRSSGVETQYF
DNA: TGTGCCAGTAATTTTCGGTCCAGCGGGGTGGAGACCCAGTACTTC

J: TRBJ1-6
V: TRBV14
size: NA
D: NA
CDR3: CASSQGRENSPLHF
DNA: TGTGCCAGCAGCCAAGGCCGGGAAAATTCACCCCTCCACTTT

J: TRBJ1-1
V: TRBV10-2
size: once
D: TRBD1
CDR3: CASSDTHRGERKAFF
DNA: TGCGCCAGCAGTGATACTCACAGGGGAGAGAGGAAAGCTTTCTTT

J: TRBJ2-7
V: TRBV6-5
size: NA
D: NA
CDR3: CASSYSIRAYEQYF
DNA: TGTGCCAGCAGTTACTCGATACGGGCGTACGAGCAGTACTTC

J: TRBJ2-7
V: TRBV5-1
size: few
D: NA
CDR3: CASRLAGARDEQYF
DNA: TGCGCCAGCAGACTGGCCGGGGCTCGCGACGAGCAGTACTTC

J: TRBJ1-1
V: TRBV5-1
size: NA
D: TRBD1
CDR3: CASSLAWDREAFF
DNA: TGCGCCAGCAGCTTGGCTTGGGACAGAGAAGCTTTCTTT

J: TRBJ1-6
V: TRBV7-9
size: NA
D: NA
CDR3: CASSLDDSPLHF
DNA: TGTGCCAGCAGCTTGGATGACTCACCCCTCCACTTT

J: TRBJ2-6
V: TRBV5-4
size: NA
D: NA
CDR3: CASSDPRSGANVLTF
DNA: TGTGCCAGCAGCGATCCACGTTCTGGGGCCAACGTCCTGACTTTC

J: TRBJ2-2
V: TRBV7-3
size: once
D: TRBD1
CDR3: CASSFQNRGRASTGELFF
DNA: TGTGCCAGCAGCTTTCAAAACAGGGGGCGAGCGTCAACCGGGGAGCTGTTTTTT

J: TRBJ2-3
V: TRBV19
size: once
D: TRBD2
CDR3: CASSSGGAGRTQYF
DNA: TGTGCCAGTAGTAGCGGGGGGGCAGGTCGTACGCAGTATTTT

J: TRBJ2-1
V: TRBV7-6
size: few
D: TRBD2
CDR3: CASSLAPSGEQFF
DNA: TGTGCCAGCAGCTTAGCTCCTAGCGGGGAGCAGTTCTTC

J: TRBJ2-2
V: TRBV11-2
size: NA
D: NA
CDR3: CASSLFAGNTGELFF
DNA: TGTGCCAGCAGCTTATTTGCGGGGAACACCGGGGAGCTGTTTTTT

J: TRBJ1-2
V: TRBV4-1
size: NA
D: NA
CDR3: CASSQPLSYGYTF
DNA: TGCGCCAGCAGCCAACCCCTGAGCTATGGCTACACCTTC

J: TRBJ1-4
V: TRBV2
size: NA
D: NA
CDR3: CASNGRAPALFF
DNA: TGTGCCAGCAACGGAAGAGCCCCCGCACTGTTTTTT

J: TRBJ2-1
V: TRBV29-1
size: NA
D: TRBD2
CDR3: CSVITSGGGEQFF
DNA: TGCAGCGTTATTACTAGCGGGGGTGGGGAGCAGTTCTTC

J: TRBJ2-7
V: TRBV7-9
size: NA
D: TRBD1
CDR3: CASSLASGTGGEQYF
DNA: TGTGCCAGCAGCTTAGCCTCCGGGACAGGGGGCGAGCAGTACTTC

J: TRBJ1-1
V: TRBV28
size: NA
D: NA
CDR3: CASSLGWTEAFF
DNA: TGTGCCAGCAGTTTGGGATGGACTGAAGCTTTCTTT

J: TRBJ2-7
V: TRBV27
size: NA
D: NA
CDR3: CASREGSGLPYEQYF
DNA: TGTGCCAGCAGGGAAGGGTCAGGATTACCCTACGAGCAGTACTTC

J: TRBJ1-2
V: TRBV7-9
size: once
D: NA
CDR3: CASSLALGAMVYGYTF
DNA: TGTGCCAGCAGCTTAGCGCTAGGGGCCATGGTCTATGGCTACACCTTC

J: TRBJ1-4
V: TRBV7-9
size: NA
D: NA
CDR3: CASSPANEKLFF
DNA: TGTGCCAGCTCCCCGGCTAATGAAAAACTGTTTTTT

J: TRBJ2-5
V: TRBV5-1
size: NA
D: NA
CDR3: CASSPVGPAQETQYF
DNA: TGCGCCAGCAGCCCAGTTGGACCGGCCCAAGAGACCCAGTACTTC

J: TRBJ1-2
V: TRBV4-1
size: once
D: TRBD1
CDR3: CASSQVGQRTGGYTF
DNA: TGCGCCAGCAGCCAAGTCGGACAAAGGACAGGGGGCTACACCTTC

J: TRBJ1-5
V: TRBV7-8
size: NA
D: TRBD1
CDR3: CASSLDRVDQPQHF
DNA: TGTGCCAGCAGCCTGGACAGGGTCGATCAGCCCCAGCATTTT

J: TRBJ2-7
V: TRBV5-1
size: NA
D: TRBD1
CDR3: CASSLDRVNPYEQYF
DNA: TGCGCCAGCAGCTTAGACAGGGTTAATCCCTACGAGCAGTACTTC

J: TRBJ1-6
V: TRBV19
size: NA
D: TRBD1
CDR3: CASSNRGRNSPLHF
DNA: TGTGCCAGTAGTAACAGGGGCAGGAATTCACCCCTCCACTTT

J: TRBJ1-2
V: TRBV9
size: NA
D: TRBD1
CDR3: CASSVWQGGGGYTF
DNA: TGTGCCAGCAGCGTTTGGCAGGGGGGAGGAGGCTACACCTTC